This T cell receptor (beta chain) derives from a study of lung T cells in sarcoidosis with Löfgren's syndrome. Germline CDR1 is SGHDT and CDR2 is YYEEEE. The CDR3 extends over 15 amino acids. V shed 0 bases and J shed 2 bases, with 9 bases lying between them. TCRdb re-derived calls from the reads in MiXCR, one entry per CDR3 protein. The table lists 50,000 to 65,000 distinct CDR3 sequences, 21% of them singletons, with around 2.3% in the top ten. Material: CD4+ T cells from PBMCs. The genes are TRBV5-6 and TRBJ1-3; D unclear. The source of this sequence is a human donor with sarcoidosis (Löfgren's syndrome or another form), or a control subject (not recorded which). CDR3 sequence reads: CASSLGRFTGNTIYF. The CDR3 region has the DNA TGTGCCAGCAGCTTGGGACGGTTCACTGGAAACACCATATATTTT. Supplemented by reference TRBV5-6 and TRBJ1-3, the full variable domain reads DAGVTQSPTHLIKTRGQQVTLRCSPKSGHDTVSWYQQALGQGPQFIFQYYEEEERQRGNFPDRFSGHQFPNYSSELNVNALLLGDSALYLCASSLGRFTGNTIYFGEGSWLTVV.